Shown below are 13 T cell receptor beta chains from a single sample sequenced in a study of CD8+ T cells in alopecia areata. Treatment denoted: oral pan-JAK inhibitor, 5-10 mg twice daily. Sequencing templates came from extracted RNA that was reverse transcribed into cDNA. Measured with immunoSEQ multiplex PCR; TCRdb has only the in-frame clones, and not every one. The top ten hold under 0.55% of the sample, which has about 210,000 clones, more than 30% seen once. Sequenced here: CD4+ T cells sorted from blood, sampled around week 30, from a patient treated with tofacitinib. These receptors were obtained from a human donor with alopecia areata.

This clone was detected only a few times. The V call is TRBV2, the J call TRBJ1-3; D might be TRBD1 (6 bases). Germline loops: CDR1 SNHLY, CDR2 FYNNEI. The CDR3 contains 12 residues. Trimming cost V 8 bases and J 4 bases, with 9 bases left between them. DNA of the CDR3: TGTGCCAGCGGGGGCACGGGAAACACCATATATTTT. Protein sequence: CASGGTGNTIYF.

V usage is TRBV25-1 and J usage is TRBJ1-2; 8 bases map to TRBD1. Germline V CDR1 and CDR2: MGHDK, SYGVNS. This CDR3 spans 14 amino acids. The ends lost 5 bases at V and 3 bases at J; junction bases unmatched: 5. The CDR3 DNA follows: TGTGCCAGCAGTCCCAGGGGGCCGGACTATGGCTACACCTTC. It encodes CASSPRGPDYGYTF.

The chain combines TRBV2 with TRBJ2-1; 8 nucleotides match TRBD2. CDR3 length: 15 amino acids. CDR1 and CDR2 from the germline V gene are SNHLY and FYNNEI. V lost 5 bases and J lost 5; bases outside the gene matches: 8. The CDR3 region is CASSPLRGGDNEQFF. In DNA, the CDR3 is TGTGCCAGCAGTCCGTTACGGGGGGGCGACAATGAGCAGTTCTTC.

The rearrangement links TRBV6-5 to TRBJ1-2; no clear D. From germline, CDR1 is MNHEY and CDR2 SVGAGI. Trimming took off 0 bases at V and 7 bases at J, with 12 bases between the two ends. The CDR3 spans 14 residues. The CDR3 bases are TGTGCCAGCAGTTACTCGAACGGCCAAGGTGGCTACACCTTC. As protein: CASSYSNGQGGYTF.

This clone appeared a single time. The gene calls are TRBV30 and TRBJ2-1, with D maybe TRBD1 (6 bases). CDR3 length: 12 residues. Germline CDR1 GTSNPN, CDR2 SVGIG (reference sequence). Between the trimmed V and J ends, which lost 2 bases and 7 bases, there was a span of 9 bases. The CDR3 DNA sequence: TGTGCCTGGAGTCCCGGACAGAATGAGCAGTTCTTC. Amino acid sequence: CAWSPGQNEQFF.

This clone has just a few counts. The rearrangement links TRBV7-3 to TRBJ1-4; unclear D gene. CDR1 is SGHTA and CDR2 is FQGTGA in the germline V gene. There are 15 residues in the CDR3. V lost 6 bases and J 10 bases, leaving 21 bases between the germline ends. The CDR3 is CASRKESTDYGKLFF. CDR3 coding DNA: TGTGCCAGCAGGAAGGAGTCGACCGATTATGGAAAACTGTTTTTT.

This rearrangement joins TRBV7-9 to TRBJ1-5, with D possibly being TRBD1 (6 bases). Germline V gene data show CDR1 as SEHNR and CDR2 as FQNEAQ (reference sequence). Trimming took 7 bases from V and 6 from J, leaving 25 bases between them. The CDR3 has 17 residues. This chain's CDR3 is CASTTSHGAGEVQPQHF. CDR3 coding DNA: TGTGCCAGCACCACTTCCCACGGGGCAGGGGAAGTTCAGCCCCAGCATTTT.

The chain joins TRBV9 to TRBJ1-5; 9 bases align to TRBD1. CDR3 length equals 16 residues. CDR1 SGDLS and CDR2 YYNGEE come from the germline V gene. V lost 3 bases and J lost 1; bases outside the gene matches: 5. This chain's CDR3 is CASSASDRGSNQPQHF. The CDR3 DNA sequence: TGTGCCAGCAGCGCCTCGGACAGGGGAAGCAATCAGCCCCAGCATTTT.

CDR3 protein: CASSLGKGRLNTEAFF. CDR3 coding DNA: TGTGCCAGCAGCTTGGGGAAAGGGCGATTGAACACTGAAGCTTTCTTT. The rearrangement joins TRBV13 to TRBJ1-1; D gene uncertain. This CDR3 spans 16 amino acids. The V gene's germline CDR1 is PRHDT and CDR2 FYEKMQ (reference sequence). Deletions cut 3 bases from V and 0 bases from J, with 14 bases between. The whole variable domain, remainder taken from reference TRBV13 and TRBJ1-1, is AAGVIQSPRHLIKEKRETATLKCYPIPRHDTVYWYQQGPGQDPQFLISFYEKMQSDKGSIPDRFSAQQFSDYHSELNMSSLELGDSALYFCASSLGKGRLNTEAFFGQGTRLTVV.

The chain uses TRBV5-1 and TRBJ2-7; TRBD2 matches 13 bases. After removal of 3 bases from V and 7 bases from J, the junction contained 4 bases not matched to a gene. Per the germline V gene, CDR1 is SGHRS and CDR2 is YFSETQ. CDR3 length equals 14 residues. As DNA, the CDR3 is TGCGCCAGCAGCTCCGGACTAGCGGGGGCAGAGCAGTACTTC. Translated: CASSSGLAGAEQYF.

This sequence joins TRBV7-2 and TRBJ1-4, with D possibly matching TRBD1 (6 bases). The V end was cut by 3 bases, the J end by 6 bases, with 14 bases between. Per the germline V gene, CDR1 is SGHTA and CDR2 is FQGNSA. CDR3 size: 15 residues. This CDR3 reads CASSFPGTPDEKLFF. CDR3 in DNA: TGTGCCAGCAGCTTTCCCGGGACACCGGATGAAAAACTGTTTTTT. Full variable domain (missing parts from reference TRBV7-2 and TRBJ1-4): GAGVSQSPSNKVTEKGKDVELRCDPISGHTALYWYRQSLGQGLEFLIYFQGNSAPDKSGLPSDRFSAERTGGSVSTLTIQRTQQEDSAVYLCASSFPGTPDEKLFFGSGTQLSVL.

The chain links TRBV2 to TRBJ1-2; D may be TRBD1 (6 bases). The V gene lost 5 bases and the J gene lost 6 bases, with 19 bases spanning the gap. Germline lookup yields CDR1 SNHLY and CDR2 FYNNEI. The CDR3 is made up of 15 amino acids. The CDR3 DNA is TGTGCCAGCAGTCTGCAGGGGACGACCCCAGATGGCTACACCTTC. It yields the protein CASSLQGTTPDGYTF.

The chain is built from TRBV7-9 and TRBJ2-5; D call uncertain. The CDR3 consists of 15 residues. V lost 2 bases and J lost 4, with 14 bases in between. The germline CDR1 and CDR2 sequences are SEHNR and FQNEAQ (reference sequence). CDR3 amino acids: CASSLSYGPPETQYF. The DNA for the CDR3 is TGTGCCAGCAGCTTAAGCTACGGCCCCCCAGAGACCCAGTACTTC.